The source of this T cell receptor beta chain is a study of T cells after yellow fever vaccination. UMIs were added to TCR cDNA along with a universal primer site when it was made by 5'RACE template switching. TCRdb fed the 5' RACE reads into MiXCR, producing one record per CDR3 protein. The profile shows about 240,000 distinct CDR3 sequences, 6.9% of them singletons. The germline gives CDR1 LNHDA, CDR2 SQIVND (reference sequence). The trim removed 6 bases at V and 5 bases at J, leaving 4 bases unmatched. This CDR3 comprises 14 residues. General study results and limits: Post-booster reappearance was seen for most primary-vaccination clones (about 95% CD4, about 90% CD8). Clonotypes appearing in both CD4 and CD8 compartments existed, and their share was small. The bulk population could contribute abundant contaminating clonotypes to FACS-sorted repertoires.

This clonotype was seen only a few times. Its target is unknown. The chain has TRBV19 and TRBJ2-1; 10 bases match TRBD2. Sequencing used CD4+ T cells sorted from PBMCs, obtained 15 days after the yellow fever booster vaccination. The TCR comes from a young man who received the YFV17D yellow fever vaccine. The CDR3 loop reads CASRGGLADNEQFF. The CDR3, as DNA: TGTGCCAGTAGGGGTGGACTAGCGGACAATGAGCAGTTCTTC.